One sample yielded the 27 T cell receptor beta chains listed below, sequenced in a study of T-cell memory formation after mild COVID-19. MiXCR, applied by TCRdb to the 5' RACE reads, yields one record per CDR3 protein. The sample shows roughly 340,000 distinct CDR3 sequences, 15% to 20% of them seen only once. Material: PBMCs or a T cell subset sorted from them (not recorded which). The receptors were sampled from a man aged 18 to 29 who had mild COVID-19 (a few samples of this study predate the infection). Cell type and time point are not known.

Here the CDR3 DNA reads TGCAGTGCTAGGGGACAGGGTTATGAAAAACTGTTTTTT. As protein: CSARGQGYEKLFF. The chain carries TRBV20-1 and TRBJ1-4; TRBD1 matches 9 bases. Germline CDR1 and CDR2: DFQATT and SNEGSKA (reference sequence). Germline trimming cut 3 bases from V and 6 bases from J; bases unmatched to any gene: 2. This CDR3 has 13 amino acids.

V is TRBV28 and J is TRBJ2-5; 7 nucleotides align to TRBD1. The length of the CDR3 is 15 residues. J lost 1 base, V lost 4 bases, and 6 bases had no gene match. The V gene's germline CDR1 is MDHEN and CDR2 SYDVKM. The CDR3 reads CASSSATGTQETQYF. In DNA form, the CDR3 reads TGTGCCAGCAGTTCGGCGACAGGGACCCAAGAGACCCAGTACTTC.

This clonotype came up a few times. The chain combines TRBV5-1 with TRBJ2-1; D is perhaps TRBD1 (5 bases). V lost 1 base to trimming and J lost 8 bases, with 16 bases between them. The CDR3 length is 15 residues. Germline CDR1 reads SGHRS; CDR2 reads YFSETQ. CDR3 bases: TGCGCCAGCAGCTTGCCCAACGAAGGGGTCCATGAGCAGTTCTTC. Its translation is CASSLPNEGVHEQFF.

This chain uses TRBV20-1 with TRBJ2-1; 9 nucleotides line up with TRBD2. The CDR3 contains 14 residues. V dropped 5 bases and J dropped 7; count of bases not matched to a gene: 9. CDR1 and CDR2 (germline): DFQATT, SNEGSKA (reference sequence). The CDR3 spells CSAPPAGGRNEQFF. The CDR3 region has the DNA TGCAGTGCTCCCCCAGCGGGGGGTAGGAATGAGCAGTTCTTC.

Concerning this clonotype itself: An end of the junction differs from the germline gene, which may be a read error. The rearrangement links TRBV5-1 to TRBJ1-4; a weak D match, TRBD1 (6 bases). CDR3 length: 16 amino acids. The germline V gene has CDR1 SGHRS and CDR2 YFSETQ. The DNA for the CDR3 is TGCGCCAGCAGCTTGATGGGTCCAGGGGCTAAGGAAAAACTGTTTTTT. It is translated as CASSLMGPGAKEKLFF.

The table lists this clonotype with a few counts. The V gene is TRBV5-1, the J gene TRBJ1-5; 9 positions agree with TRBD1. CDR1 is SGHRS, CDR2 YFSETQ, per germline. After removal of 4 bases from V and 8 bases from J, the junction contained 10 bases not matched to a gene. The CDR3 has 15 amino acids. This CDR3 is CASSPGQGPWEPQHF. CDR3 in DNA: TGCGCCAGCAGCCCGGGACAGGGCCCTTGGGAGCCCCAGCATTTT.

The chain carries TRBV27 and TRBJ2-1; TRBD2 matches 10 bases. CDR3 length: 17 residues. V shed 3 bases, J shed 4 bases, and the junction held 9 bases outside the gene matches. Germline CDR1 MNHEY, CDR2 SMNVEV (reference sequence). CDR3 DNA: TGTGCCAGCAGTTTTCCTAGCGGGGGAGGAGTTTACAATGAGCAGTTCTTC. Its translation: CASSFPSGGGVYNEQFF.

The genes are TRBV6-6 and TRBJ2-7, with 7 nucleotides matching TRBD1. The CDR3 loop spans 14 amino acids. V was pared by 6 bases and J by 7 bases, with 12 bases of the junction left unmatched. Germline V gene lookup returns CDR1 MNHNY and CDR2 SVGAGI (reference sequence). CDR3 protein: CASSPARQGGEQYF. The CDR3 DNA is TGTGCCAGCAGCCCCGCTCGACAGGGTGGGGAGCAGTACTTC.

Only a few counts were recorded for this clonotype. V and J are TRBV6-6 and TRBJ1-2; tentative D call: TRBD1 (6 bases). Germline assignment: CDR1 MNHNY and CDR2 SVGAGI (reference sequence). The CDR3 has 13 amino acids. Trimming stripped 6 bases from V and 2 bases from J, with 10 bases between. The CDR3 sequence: CASRGRGNYGYTF. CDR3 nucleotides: TGTGCCAGCAGAGGCAGGGGAAACTATGGCTACACCTTC.

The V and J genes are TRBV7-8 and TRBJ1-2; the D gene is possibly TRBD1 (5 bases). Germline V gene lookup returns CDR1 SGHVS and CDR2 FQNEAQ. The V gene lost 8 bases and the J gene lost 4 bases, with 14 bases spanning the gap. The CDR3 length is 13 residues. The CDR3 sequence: CASSGGEFYGYTF. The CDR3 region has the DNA TGTGCCAGCTCGGGGGGGGAGTTCTATGGCTACACCTTC.

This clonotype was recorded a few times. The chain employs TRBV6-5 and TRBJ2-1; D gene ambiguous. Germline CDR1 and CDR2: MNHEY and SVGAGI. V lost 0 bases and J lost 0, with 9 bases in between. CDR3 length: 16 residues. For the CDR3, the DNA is TGTGCCAGCAGTTACTCGACGCCCCTCTCCTACAATGAGCAGTTCTTC. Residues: CASSYSTPLSYNEQFF.

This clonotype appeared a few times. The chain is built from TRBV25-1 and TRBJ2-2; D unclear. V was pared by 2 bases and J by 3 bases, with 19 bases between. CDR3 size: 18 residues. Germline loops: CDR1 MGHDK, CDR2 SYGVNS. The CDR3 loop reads CASSEGLVGVSYTGELFF. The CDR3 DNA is TGTGCCAGCAGTGAAGGGCTAGTTGGTGTTTCTTACACCGGGGAGCTGTTTTTT.

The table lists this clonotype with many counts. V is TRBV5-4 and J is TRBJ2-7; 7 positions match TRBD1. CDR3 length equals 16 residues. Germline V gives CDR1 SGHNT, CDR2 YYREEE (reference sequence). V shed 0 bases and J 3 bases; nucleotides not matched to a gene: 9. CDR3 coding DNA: TGTGCCAGCAGCTTGGCCGCGGACAGGCGAGACTACGAGCAGTACTTC. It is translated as CASSLAADRRDYEQYF. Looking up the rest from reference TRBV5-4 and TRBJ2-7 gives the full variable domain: ETGVTQSPTHLIKTRGQQVTLRCSSQSGHNTVSWYQQALGQGPQFIFQYYREEENGRGNFPPRFSGLQFPNYSSELNVNALELDDSALYLCASSLAADRRDYEQYFGPGTRLTVT.

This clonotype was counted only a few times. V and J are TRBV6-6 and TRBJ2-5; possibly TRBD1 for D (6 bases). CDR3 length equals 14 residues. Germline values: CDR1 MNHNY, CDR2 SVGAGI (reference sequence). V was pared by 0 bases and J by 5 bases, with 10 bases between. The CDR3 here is CASSYSGGPETQYF. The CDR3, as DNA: TGTGCCAGCAGTTACTCTGGGGGCCCGGAGACCCAGTACTTC.

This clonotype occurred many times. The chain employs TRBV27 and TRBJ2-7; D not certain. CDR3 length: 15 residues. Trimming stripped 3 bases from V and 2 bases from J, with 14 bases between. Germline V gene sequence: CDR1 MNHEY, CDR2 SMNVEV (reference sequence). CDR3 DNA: TGTGCCAGCAGTTTGTCTCCCGGCAGGCCCTACGAGCAGTACTTC. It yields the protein CASSLSPGRPYEQYF.

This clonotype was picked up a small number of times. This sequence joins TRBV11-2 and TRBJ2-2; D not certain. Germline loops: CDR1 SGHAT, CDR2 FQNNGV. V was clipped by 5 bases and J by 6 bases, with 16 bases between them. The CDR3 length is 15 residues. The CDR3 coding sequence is TGTGCCAGCAGCCCCCTGGGAATGGGTCCCGGGGAGCTGTTTTTT. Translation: CASSPLGMGPGELFF. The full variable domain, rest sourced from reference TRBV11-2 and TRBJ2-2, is EAGVAQSPRYKIIEKRQSVAFWCNPISGHATLYWYQQILGQGPKLLIQFQNNGVVDDSQLPKDRFSAERLKGVDSTLKIQPAKLEDSAVYLCASSPLGMGPGELFFGEGSRLTVL.

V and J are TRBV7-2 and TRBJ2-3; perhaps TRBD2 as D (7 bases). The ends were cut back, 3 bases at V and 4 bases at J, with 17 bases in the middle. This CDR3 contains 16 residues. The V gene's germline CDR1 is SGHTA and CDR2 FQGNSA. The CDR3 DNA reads TGTGCCAGCAGCTTTGTAGGTGGGGGGGCATCAGATACGCAGTATTTT. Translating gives CASSFVGGGASDTQYF.

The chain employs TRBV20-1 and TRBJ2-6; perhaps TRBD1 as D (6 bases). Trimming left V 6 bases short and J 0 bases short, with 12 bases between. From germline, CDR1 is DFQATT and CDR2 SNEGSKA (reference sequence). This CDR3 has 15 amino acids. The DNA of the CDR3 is TGCAGTGCGACCGGGACAACCTCTGGGGCCAACGTCCTGACTTTC. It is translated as CSATGTTSGANVLTF.

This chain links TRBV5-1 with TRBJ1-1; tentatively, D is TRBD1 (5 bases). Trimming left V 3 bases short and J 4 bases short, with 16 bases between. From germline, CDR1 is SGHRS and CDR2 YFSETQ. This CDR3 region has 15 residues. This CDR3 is CASSSLGVEGTEAFF. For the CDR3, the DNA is TGCGCCAGCAGCTCGTTGGGGGTCGAGGGCACTGAAGCTTTCTTT.

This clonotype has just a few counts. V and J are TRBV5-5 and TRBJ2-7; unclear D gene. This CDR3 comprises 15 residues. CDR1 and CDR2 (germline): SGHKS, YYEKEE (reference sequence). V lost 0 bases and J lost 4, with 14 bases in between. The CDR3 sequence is CASSLVWWDSYEQYV. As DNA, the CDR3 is TGTGCCAGCAGCTTGGTGTGGTGGGATTCGTACGAGCAGTACGTC.

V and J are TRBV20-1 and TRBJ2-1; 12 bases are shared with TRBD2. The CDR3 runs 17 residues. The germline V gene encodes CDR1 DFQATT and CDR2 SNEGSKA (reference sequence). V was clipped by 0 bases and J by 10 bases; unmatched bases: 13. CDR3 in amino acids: CSARDPPSSGGAGEQFF. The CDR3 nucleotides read TGCAGTGCTAGAGACCCCCCCTCTAGCGGGGGGGCCGGGGAGCAGTTCTTC.

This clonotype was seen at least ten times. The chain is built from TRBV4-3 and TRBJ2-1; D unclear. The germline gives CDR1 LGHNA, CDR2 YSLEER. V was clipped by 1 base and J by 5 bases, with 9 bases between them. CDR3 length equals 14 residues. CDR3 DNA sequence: TGCGCCAGCAGCCAAGTTCATAGCAACAATGAGCAGTTCTTC. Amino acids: CASSQVHSNNEQFF.

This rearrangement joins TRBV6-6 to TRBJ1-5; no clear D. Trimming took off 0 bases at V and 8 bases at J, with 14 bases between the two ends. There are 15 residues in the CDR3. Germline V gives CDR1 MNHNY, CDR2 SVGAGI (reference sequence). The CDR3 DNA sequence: TGTGCCAGCAGTTACTCCCATGAGGTAGGAGAGCCCCAGCATTTT. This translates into CASSYSHEVGEPQHF.

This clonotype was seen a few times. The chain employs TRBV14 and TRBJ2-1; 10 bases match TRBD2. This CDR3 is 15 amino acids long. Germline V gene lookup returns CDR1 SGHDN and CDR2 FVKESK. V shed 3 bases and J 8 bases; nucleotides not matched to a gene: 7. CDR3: CASSHASGGAYEQFF. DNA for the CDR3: TGTGCCAGCAGCCATGCAAGCGGGGGGGCATATGAGCAGTTCTTC.

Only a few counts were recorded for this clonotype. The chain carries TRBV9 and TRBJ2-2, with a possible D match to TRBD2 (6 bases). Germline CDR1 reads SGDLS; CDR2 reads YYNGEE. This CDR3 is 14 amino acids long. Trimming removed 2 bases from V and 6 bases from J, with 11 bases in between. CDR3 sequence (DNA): TGTGCCAGCAGCGTCCTCGGGGGTGCCGGGGAGCTGTTTTTT. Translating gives CASSVLGGAGELFF.

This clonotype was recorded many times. The CDR3, as DNA: TGCAGCGTTGGGGACACCTACGAGCAGTACGTC. This gives the protein CSVGDTYEQYV. V is TRBV29-1 and J is TRBJ2-7; TRBD1 is a possible D gene (6 bases). The CDR3 runs 11 residues. Germline-derived CDR1 and CDR2 are SQVTM and ANQGSEA. Trimming removed 4 bases from V and 2 bases from J, with 6 bases in between.

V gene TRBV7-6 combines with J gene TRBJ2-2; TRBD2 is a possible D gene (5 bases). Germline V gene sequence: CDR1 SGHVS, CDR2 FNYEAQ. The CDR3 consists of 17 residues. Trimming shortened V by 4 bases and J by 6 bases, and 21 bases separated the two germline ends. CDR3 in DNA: TGTGCCAGCAGCTCCCTGGTGCGAGCGGAGAGGGCCGGGGAGCTGTTTTTT. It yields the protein CASSSLVRAERAGELFF.